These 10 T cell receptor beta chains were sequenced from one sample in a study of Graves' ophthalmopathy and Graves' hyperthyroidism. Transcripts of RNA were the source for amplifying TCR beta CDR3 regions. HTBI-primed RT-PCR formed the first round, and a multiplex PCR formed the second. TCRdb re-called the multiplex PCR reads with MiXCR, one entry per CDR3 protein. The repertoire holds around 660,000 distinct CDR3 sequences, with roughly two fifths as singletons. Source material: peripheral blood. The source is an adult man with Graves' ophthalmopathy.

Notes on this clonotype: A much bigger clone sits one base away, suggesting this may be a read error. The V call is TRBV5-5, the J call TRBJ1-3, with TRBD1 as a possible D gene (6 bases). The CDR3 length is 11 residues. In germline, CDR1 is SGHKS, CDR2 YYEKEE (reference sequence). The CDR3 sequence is CASGHGADSLF. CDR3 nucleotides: TGTGCCAGCGGCCATGGGGCGGACAGCCTGTTT.

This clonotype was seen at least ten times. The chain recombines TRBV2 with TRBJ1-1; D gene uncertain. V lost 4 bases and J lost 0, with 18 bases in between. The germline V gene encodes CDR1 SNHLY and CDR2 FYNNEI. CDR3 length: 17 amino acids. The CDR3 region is CASSVVGHQRMNTEAFF. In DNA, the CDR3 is TGTGCCAGCAGTGTTGTAGGCCACCAGCGCATGAACACTGAAGCTTTCTTT. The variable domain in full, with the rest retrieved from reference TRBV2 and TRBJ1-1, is EPEVTQTPSHQVTQMGQEVILRCVPISNHLYFYWYRQILGQKVEFLVSFYNNEISEKSEIFDDQFSVERPDGSNFTLKIRSTKLEDSAMYFCASSVVGHQRMNTEAFFGQGTRLTVV.

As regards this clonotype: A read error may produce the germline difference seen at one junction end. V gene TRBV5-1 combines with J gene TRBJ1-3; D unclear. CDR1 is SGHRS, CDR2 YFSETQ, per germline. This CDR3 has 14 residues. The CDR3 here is CASSLDPSGNTIYF. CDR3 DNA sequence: TGTGCCAGCAGCTTGGATCCCTCTGGAAACACCATATATTTT. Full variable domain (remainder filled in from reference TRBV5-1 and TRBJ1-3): KAGVTQTPRYLIKTRGQQVTLSCSPISGHRSVSWYQQTPGQGLQFLFEYFSETQRNKGNFPGRFSGRQFSNSRSEMNVSTLELGDSALYLCASSLDPSGNTIYFGEGSWLTVV.

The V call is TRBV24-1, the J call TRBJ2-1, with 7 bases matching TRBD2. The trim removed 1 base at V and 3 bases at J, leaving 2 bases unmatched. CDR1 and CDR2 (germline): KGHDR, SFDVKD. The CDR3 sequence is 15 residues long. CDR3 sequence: CATSDFGGYYNEQFF. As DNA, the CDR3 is TGTGCCACCAGTGATTTCGGGGGGTACTACAATGAGCAGTTCTTC.

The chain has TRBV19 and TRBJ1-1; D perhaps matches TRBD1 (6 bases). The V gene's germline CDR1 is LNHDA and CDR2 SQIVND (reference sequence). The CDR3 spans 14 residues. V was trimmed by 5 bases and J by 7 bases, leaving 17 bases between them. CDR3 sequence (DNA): TGTGCCAGTAGTCCCCGTGGAGGGGGGAATGAAGCTTTCTTT. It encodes CASSPRGGGNEAFF.

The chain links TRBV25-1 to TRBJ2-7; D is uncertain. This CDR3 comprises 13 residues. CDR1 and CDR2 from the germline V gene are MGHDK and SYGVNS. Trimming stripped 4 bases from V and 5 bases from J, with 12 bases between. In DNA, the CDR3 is TGTGCCAGCAGTGCTAGTAGGCTGGACGAGCAGTACTTC. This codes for CASSASRLDEQYF.

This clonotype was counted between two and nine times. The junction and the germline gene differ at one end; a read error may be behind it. CDR3 bases: TGCGCCAGCAGCCAAGAAAAGGGCCACGTGGGGAAGGGCTACACCTTC. Translated, it gives CASSQEKGHVGKGYTF. J is TRBJ1-2 and V is TRBV7-2, with D uncertain. The CDR3 length is 16 residues. Germline CDR1 and CDR2: SGHTA and FQGNSA.

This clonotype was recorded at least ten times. The chain's CDR3 is CATSRGREGYQPQHF. The CDR3 coding sequence is TGTGCCACCAGCAGAGGACGTGAAGGGTATCAGCCCCAGCATTTT. The chain uses TRBV15 and TRBJ1-5; D gene uncertain. The CDR3 length is 15 residues. CDR1 is LNHNV, CDR2 YYDKDF, per germline (reference sequence). Trimming removed 1 base from V and 5 bases from J, with 12 bases in between. Full variable domain (remainder filled in from reference TRBV15 and TRBJ1-5): DAMVIQNPRYQVTQFGKPVTLSCSQTLNHNVMYWYQQKSSQAPKLLFHYYDKDFNNEADTPDNFQSRRPNTSFCFLDIRSPGLGDTAMYLCATSRGREGYQPQHFGDGTRLSIL.

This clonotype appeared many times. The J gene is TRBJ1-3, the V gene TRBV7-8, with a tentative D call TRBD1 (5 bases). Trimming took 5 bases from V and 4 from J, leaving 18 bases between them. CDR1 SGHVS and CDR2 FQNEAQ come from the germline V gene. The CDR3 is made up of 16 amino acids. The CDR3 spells CASSDIGGEIGNTIYF. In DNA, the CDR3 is TGTGCCAGCAGCGACATAGGAGGGGAAATCGGAAACACCATATATTTT.

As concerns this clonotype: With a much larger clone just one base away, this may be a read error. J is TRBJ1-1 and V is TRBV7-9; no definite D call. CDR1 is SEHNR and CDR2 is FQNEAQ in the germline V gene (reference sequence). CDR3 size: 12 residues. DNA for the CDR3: TGTGTCAGCAGCTTAGGCAATCCGTTAGTTTTCTTT. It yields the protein CVSSLGNPLVFF.